The subject of this entry is one T cell receptor beta chain. Its antigen remains unknown. These data are taken from a study of memory CD8 T cells in hepatitis C reinfection. Study observations and caveats: Conclusions on public clonotypes and secondary clearance were not definitive with four or five donors.

Documented time point: pre-reinfection, 55 to 20 weeks before reinfection detection. Sorted cells were sequenced directly ex vivo without any in vitro expansion. A couple of donors provided sorted CD3+ CD8+ CD45RO- naive CD8 T cells at all three reinfection time points. Profiled with immunoSEQ multiplex PCR; TCRdb holds only in-frame clones, not every one. The sample gives 45,000 to 55,000 clones, roughly 91% of which show up once; over 0.95% is in the top ten. V shed 4 bases and J 2 bases; nucleotides not matched to a gene: 5. The CDR3 extends over 15 amino acids. CDR1 PRHDT and CDR2 FYEKMQ come from the germline V gene (reference sequence).

The chain links TRBV13 to TRBJ2-5, with 9 bases matching TRBD1. The sample consisted of naive CD8+ T cells sorted from blood. This receptor was obtained from a young man with hepatitis C virus infection. The CDR3 sequence: CASSSRDRAQETQYF. The CDR3 nucleotides read TGTGCCAGCAGCTCAAGGGACAGGGCACAAGAGACCCAGTACTTC.